The 31 T cell receptor beta chains below were found in one sample sequenced in a study of technical replicates of blood from a few donors. Assay: immunoSEQ multiplex PCR; the TCRdb copy retains only in-frame clones and omits some. The sample includes about 63,000 clones, approximately 86% of them seen just once. Sequenced sample: PBMCs. All receptors come from a human donor in good health. Some clones in this sample may be carry-over from other donors' samples.

The chain combines TRBV5-1 with TRBJ2-3, with TRBD2 identical over 14 bases. The germline CDR1 and CDR2 sequences are SGHRS and YFSETQ. The CDR3 is made up of 18 amino acids. V trimming: 4 bases; J trimming: 4 bases; junction bases outside the gene matches: 11. CDR3: CASSPGLAGGGVSDTQYF. The CDR3 coding sequence is TGCGCCAGCAGCCCCGGACTAGCGGGGGGTGGAGTATCAGATACGCAGTATTTT.

A few counts support this clone. The rearrangement links TRBV7-2 to TRBJ2-3, with D possibly TRBD2 on 8 matching bases. Trimming removed 4 bases from V and 4 bases from J, with 21 bases in between. The CDR3 runs to 17 residues. Per the germline V gene, CDR1 is SGHTA and CDR2 is FQGNSA. The CDR3 nucleotides read TGTGCCAGCAGCTCTTCCTCGGGAGGGGGCGACGCAGATACGCAGTATTTT. Amino acid sequence: CASSSSSGGGDADTQYF.

The V and J genes are TRBV4-1 and TRBJ1-5; D may be TRBD1 (6 bases). Germline V gene lookup returns CDR1 MGHRA and CDR2 YSYEKL. The CDR3 covers 15 residues. Deletions cut 0 bases from V and 2 bases from J, with 8 bases between. The CDR3 sequence: CASSQDPGGNQPQHF. CDR3 in DNA: TGCGCCAGCAGCCAAGACCCAGGGGGCAATCAGCCCCAGCATTTT.

The chain couples TRBV4-1 to TRBJ2-1, with D possibly being TRBD2 (6 bases). Germline V CDR1 and CDR2: MGHRA, YSYEKL. The CDR3 runs to 18 residues. V was cut by 4 bases and J by 1 base, with 20 bases left in between. CDR3 region: CASSLPSLLRGSYNEQFF. In DNA form, the CDR3 reads TGCGCCAGCAGCCTTCCAAGCTTGCTCCGGGGGTCCTACAATGAGCAGTTCTTC.

J is TRBJ2-3 and V is TRBV27; tentatively, D is TRBD2 (7 bases). Germline values: CDR1 MNHEY, CDR2 SMNVEV (reference sequence). V gave up 7 bases and J gave up 7 bases, with 18 bases separating them. There are 14 residues in the CDR3. The CDR3 spells CASTPVKGGYTQYF. The CDR3 nucleotides are TGTGCCAGCACCCCCGTGAAGGGGGGGTATACGCAGTATTTT.

The chain recombines TRBV7-9 with TRBJ1-2, with TRBD1 matching 12 bases. Germline V lookup: CDR1 SEHNR, CDR2 FQNEAQ (reference sequence). V shed 4 bases and J 8 bases; nucleotides not matched to a gene: 5. The CDR3 spans 14 residues. This CDR3 is CASSSGQGAEGYTF. The CDR3, as DNA: TGTGCCAGCAGCTCGGGACAGGGGGCGGAAGGCTACACCTTC.

V and J are TRBV4-1 and TRBJ1-5; TRBD1 might be the D (6 bases). Trimming removed 1 base from V and 0 bases from J, with 13 bases in between. This CDR3 comprises 17 residues. Germline V gene data show CDR1 as MGHRA and CDR2 as YSYEKL. Written as DNA, the CDR3 is TGCGCCAGCAGCCAAGCCCCACAGGGTTATAGCAATCAGCCCCAGCATTTT. Protein: CASSQAPQGYSNQPQHF.

The chain employs TRBV5-4 and TRBJ2-7, with 9 bases aligning to TRBD1. V gave up 7 bases and J gave up 4 bases; unmatched junction bases: 9. CDR3 length: 14 amino acids. Germline CDR1 is SGHNT and CDR2 is YYREEE (reference sequence). CDR3 region: CASAEKQGAYEQYF. The CDR3 DNA sequence: TGTGCCAGCGCAGAAAAACAGGGGGCTTACGAGCAGTACTTC. The full variable domain, its missing parts supplied by reference TRBV5-4 and TRBJ2-7, is ETGVTQSPTHLIKTRGQQVTLRCSSQSGHNTVSWYQQALGQGPQFIFQYYREEENGRGNFPPRFSGLQFPNYSSELNVNALELDDSALYLCASAEKQGAYEQYFGPGTRLTVT.

The chain combines TRBV7-2 with TRBJ1-2; TRBD1 agrees at 9 bases. The ends lost 5 bases at V and 10 bases at J; junction bases unmatched: 20. The CDR3 contains 17 residues. Germline CDR1 is SGHTA and CDR2 is FQGNSA. In DNA form, the CDR3 reads TGTGCCAGCAGCCCGAGTCCCGGGACAGGGTTCTTCCTCCCCTACACCTTC. It encodes CASSPSPGTGFFLPYTF.

The J gene is TRBJ2-1, the V gene TRBV19, with TRBD2 matching 9 bases. This CDR3 comprises 14 residues. From germline, CDR1 is LNHDA and CDR2 SQIVND (reference sequence). After removal of 2 bases from V and 6 bases from J, the junction contained 2 bases not matched to a gene. CDR3 coding DNA: TGTGCCAGTAGTATATCTAGCGGGGCCAATGAGCAGTTCTTC. As protein: CASSISSGANEQFF.

Worth noting for this clone: At one end the junction does not follow the germline gene, possibly because of a read error. The chain couples TRBV6-1 to TRBJ1-1, with a weak D call TRBD1 (5 bases). The germline CDR1 and CDR2 sequences are MNHNS and SASEGT. The CDR3 has 11 amino acids. Here the CDR3 reads CASSENLRTTF. The CDR3 DNA reads as TGTGCCAGCAGTGAAAACTTGAGGACAACTTTT.

The chain couples TRBV7-9 to TRBJ1-2; TRBD1 matches 7 bases. After removal of 2 bases from V and 8 bases from J, the junction contained 8 bases not matched to a gene. This CDR3 spans 14 amino acids. Germline-derived CDR1 and CDR2 are SEHNR and FQNEAQ (reference sequence). CDR3 residues: CASSLPRRGDGYTF. In DNA form, the CDR3 reads TGTGCCAGCAGCTTACCCCGCAGGGGGGACGGCTACACCTTC.

The V and J genes are TRBV7-3 and TRBJ1-1; D possibly corresponds to TRBD1 (5 bases). The germline CDR1 and CDR2 sequences are SGHTA and FQGTGA. This CDR3 has 14 amino acids. Trimming left V 3 bases short and J 1 base short, with 9 bases between. In nucleotides, the CDR3 is TGTGCCAGCAGCTTGACGGGGGAGAACACTGAAGCTTTCTTT. The encoded protein is CASSLTGENTEAFF.

This rearrangement joins TRBV4-2 to TRBJ2-5; no clear D. Between the trimmed V and J ends, which lost 0 bases and 2 bases, there was a span of 4 bases. Germline V gene lookup returns CDR1 LGHNA and CDR2 YNFKEQ. The CDR3 runs to 13 residues. Here the CDR3 reads CASSQESQETQYF. The DNA for the CDR3 is TGTGCCAGCAGCCAAGAATCTCAAGAGACCCAGTACTTC.

V usage is TRBV6-5 and J usage is TRBJ1-2; 9 nucleotides align to TRBD1. Germline CDR1 and CDR2: MNHEY and SVGAGI. V trimming: 6 bases; J trimming: 6 bases; junction bases outside the gene matches: 5. This CDR3 spans 13 amino acids. The CDR3 coding sequence is TGTGCCAGCAGAACGGACAGGGGACATGGCTACACCTTC. Protein product: CASRTDRGHGYTF.

Written as DNA, the CDR3 is TGCGCCAGCAGCTTGGGGGGCCCACTGGAGACCCAGTACTTC. Its translation is CASSLGGPLETQYF. The rearrangement uses TRBV5-1 and TRBJ2-5, with D maybe TRBD1 (5 bases). The germline V gene has CDR1 SGHRS and CDR2 YFSETQ. The V end was cut by 0 bases, the J end by 5 bases, with 11 bases between. The CDR3 consists of 14 residues.

This clone has more than one count but fewer than ten. CDR3 nucleotides: TGTGCCAGTAGTATAGAGGGGACACCCTACAATGAGCAGTTCTTC. It codes for CASSIEGTPYNEQFF. The V gene is TRBV19, the J gene TRBJ2-1; D perhaps matches TRBD1 (6 bases). CDR1 and CDR2 (germline): LNHDA, SQIVND (reference sequence). V shed 0 bases and J shed 2 bases, with 8 bases lying between them. This CDR3 contains 15 residues.

The V and J genes are TRBV6-5 and TRBJ2-7; 15 nucleotides line up with TRBD2. There are 16 residues in the CDR3. Trimming cost V 2 bases and J 8 bases; bases outside gene matches: 7. Germline CDR1 MNHEY, CDR2 SVGAGI. CDR3 DNA: TGTGCCAGCAGTTACGGACTAGCGGGAGGGAATACGAAGCAGTACTTC. This gives the protein CASSYGLAGGNTKQYF.

The chain is built from TRBV6-5 and TRBJ2-4, with unresolved D. This CDR3 has 15 residues. Germline V gives CDR1 MNHEY, CDR2 SVGAGI. Trimming pared 0 bases from V and 6 bases from J, leaving 12 bases between. CDR3 nucleotide sequence: TGTGCCAGCAGTTACTCGAACGGCGGAACAAACATTCAGTACTTC. This sequence encodes CASSYSNGGTNIQYF.

The rearrangement links TRBV2 to TRBJ2-7; D not resolved. The CDR3 is made up of 11 amino acids. V was trimmed by 8 bases and J by 6 bases, leaving 11 bases between them. Per germline, CDR1 SNHLY and CDR2 FYNNEI. DNA for the CDR3: TGTGCCAGCTCTACCTACAGCGAGCAGTACTTC. Translated, it gives CASSTYSEQYF.

This chain joins TRBV10-3 and TRBJ2-7, with TRBD2 matching over 11 bases. CDR3 length equals 16 residues. Looked up from germline, CDR1 is ENHRY and CDR2 is SYGVKD. V shed 7 bases, J shed 0 bases, and the junction held 8 bases outside the gene matches. CDR3 sequence (DNA): TGTGCCATCAAAGCGGCTAGCGGGAGGAACTCCTACGAGCAGTACTTC. The encoded protein is CAIKAASGRNSYEQYF.

J is TRBJ2-1 and V is TRBV29-1; D is undetermined. CDR1 SQVTM and CDR2 ANQGSEA come from the germline V gene. Between the trimmed V and J ends, which lost 3 bases and 0 bases, there was a span of 3 bases. This CDR3 region has 12 residues. DNA of the CDR3: TGCAGCGTTGACTTCTCCTACAATGAGCAGTTCTTC. It is translated as CSVDFSYNEQFF.

The gene calls are TRBV29-1 and TRBJ1-1; 7 bases map to TRBD1. Germline V gene data show CDR1 as SQVTM and CDR2 as ANQGSEA. This CDR3 is 12 amino acids long. Trimming took 7 bases from V and 4 from J; bases not matched to a gene: 6. The CDR3 protein is CSARQGTTEAFF. As DNA, the CDR3 is TGCAGCGCCAGACAGGGTACCACTGAAGCTTTCTTT. Based on the CDR3 plus reference TRBV29-1 and TRBJ1-1, the full variable domain is SAVISQKPSRDICQRGTSLTIQCQVDSQVTMMFWYRQQPGQSLTLIATANQGSEATYESGFVIDKFPISRPNLTFSTLTVSNMSPEDSSIYLCSARQGTTEAFFGQGTRLTVV.

This clone was detected only a few times. The genes are TRBV15 and TRBJ1-2; the match to TRBD1 covers 10 bases. Germline assignment: CDR1 LNHNV and CDR2 YYDKDF (reference sequence). The junction had 4 bases not matched to a gene; V was cut back by 1 base and J by 5 bases. CDR3 length: 15 amino acids. CDR3 sequence: CATSRGQGAGYGYTF. CDR3 coding DNA: TGTGCCACCAGCAGAGGACAGGGGGCCGGGTATGGCTACACCTTC.

The CDR3 nucleotides are TGTGCCAGCAGGGATAGACAGGGAACCGATGAGCAGTTCTTC. It encodes CASRDRQGTDEQFF. V is TRBV7-2 and J is TRBJ2-1; 7 bases agree with TRBD1. V dropped 6 bases and J dropped 8; count of bases not matched to a gene: 10. Germline CDR1 is SGHTA and CDR2 is FQGNSA. The length of the CDR3 is 14 residues.

The chain combines TRBV7-9 with TRBJ2-1, with 11 bases fitting TRBD1. V shed 3 bases, J shed 7 bases, and the junction held 8 bases outside the gene matches. There are 16 residues in the CDR3. CDR1 and CDR2 from the germline V gene are SEHNR and FQNEAQ (reference sequence). The DNA of the CDR3 is TGTGCCAGCAGCTTCGGACTTGGACAGGGGGCTAATGAGCAGTTCTTC. It codes for CASSFGLGQGANEQFF. The entire variable domain, with the rest obtained from reference TRBV7-9 and TRBJ2-1, is as follows: DTGVSQNPRHKITKRGQNVTFRCDPISEHNRLYWYRQTLGQGPEFLTYFQNEAQLEKSRLLSDRFSAERPKGSFSTLEIQRTEQGDSAMYLCASSFGLGQGANEQFFGPGTRLTVL.

The chain has TRBV12-2 and TRBJ2-7; TRBD2, the D gene given by the table, was not confirmed from the DNA. TRBV12-2 is marked as a pseudogene. This CDR3 contains 16 residues. The CDR3 bases are TGTGCAAGTCGCTCTTTACTAGCGAGCTATTCCTACGAGCAGTACTTC. It translates to CASRSLLASYSYEQYF.

V is TRBV6-1 and J is TRBJ2-7; the D gene is possibly TRBD2 (6 bases). The CDR3 is 15 amino acids. V gave up 3 bases and J gave up 3 bases, with 15 bases separating them. Germline CDR1 and CDR2: MNHNS and SASEGT. CDR3 residues: CASSEVEGSIYEQYF. CDR3 nucleotides: TGTGCCAGCAGTGAGGTGGAGGGGTCCATCTACGAGCAGTACTTC.

This clone was seen only a few times. The chain has TRBV30 and TRBJ2-5, with 7 bases fitting TRBD2. This CDR3 is built from 15 residues. From germline, CDR1 is GTSNPN and CDR2 SVGIG (reference sequence). The V gene end was trimmed by 3 bases and the J gene end by 5 bases; junction bases not matched to a gene: 12. The CDR3 DNA follows: TGTGCCTGGAGCCCGAGCGGGACCCACGGGGAGACCCAGTACTTC. It is translated as CAWSPSGTHGETQYF.

The chain carries TRBV27 and TRBJ2-7, with D hard to call. The germline V gene encodes CDR1 MNHEY and CDR2 SMNVEV (reference sequence). CDR3 size: 13 residues. Trimming shortened V by 5 bases and J by 0 bases, and 8 bases separated the two germline ends. The CDR3 nucleotides are TGTGCCAGCAGTCCCTACCCCTCCTACGAGCAGTACTTC. Protein: CASSPYPSYEQYF.

The V and J genes are TRBV6-1 and TRBJ1-1; D gene uncertain. V lost 6 bases to trimming and J lost 10 bases, with 21 bases between them. Germline V gene lookup returns CDR1 MNHNS and CDR2 SASEGT. The CDR3 has 14 amino acids. The DNA of the CDR3 is TGTGCCAGCAGGGCCGCGTGGGCCCGGGAAGGAGCTTTCTTT. Protein sequence: CASRAAWAREGAFF.